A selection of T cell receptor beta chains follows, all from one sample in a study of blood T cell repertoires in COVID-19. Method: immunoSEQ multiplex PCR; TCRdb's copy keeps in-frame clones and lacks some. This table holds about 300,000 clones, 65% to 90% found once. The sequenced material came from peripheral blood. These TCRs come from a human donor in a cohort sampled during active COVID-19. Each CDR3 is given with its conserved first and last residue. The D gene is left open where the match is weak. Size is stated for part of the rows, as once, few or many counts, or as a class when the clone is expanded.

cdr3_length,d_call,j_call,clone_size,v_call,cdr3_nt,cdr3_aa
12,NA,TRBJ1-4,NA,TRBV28,TGTGCCAGCAGTCCTCCAGGGGTGGGACTGTTTTTT,CASSPPGVGLFF
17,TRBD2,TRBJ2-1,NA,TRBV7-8,TGTGCCAGCAGCCTCGGAAGAAGGACTAGCGGGTACAAGGGGCAGTTCTTC,CASSLGRRTSGYKGQFF
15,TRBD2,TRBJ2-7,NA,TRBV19,TGTGCCAGTAGTGCTGGGACTAGCGTTTCCTACGAGCAGTACTTC,CASSAGTSVSYEQYF
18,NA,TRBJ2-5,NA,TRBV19,TGTGCCAGTAGTAACCCATACGTAGGGGGAGGGATACAAGAGACCCAGTACTTC,CASSNPYVGGGIQETQYF
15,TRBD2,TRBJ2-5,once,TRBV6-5,TGTGCCAGCAGTCCCCAGACTAGCGGGAAAGAGACCCAGTACTTC,CASSPQTSGKETQYF
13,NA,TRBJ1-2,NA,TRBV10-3,TGTGCCATCAGTGAGCAGGGTACGGGTGGCTACACCTTC,CAISEQGTGGYTF
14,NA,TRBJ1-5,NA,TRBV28,TGTGCCAGCAGTTCCGGCGGCACCAATCAGCCCCAGCATTTT,CASSSGGTNQPQHF
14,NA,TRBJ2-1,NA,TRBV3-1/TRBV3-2,TGTGCCAGCAGCGTTAGCGGAATCTACAATGAGCAGTTCTTC,CASSVSGIYNEQFF
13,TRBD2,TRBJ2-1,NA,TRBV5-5,TGTGCCAGCAGTGGGACTAGTATCAATGAGCAGTTCTTC,CASSGTSINEQFF
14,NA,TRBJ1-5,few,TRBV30,TGTGCTCCTACGGCGGGGCTAAGCAATCAGCCCCAGCATTTT,CAPTAGLSNQPQHF
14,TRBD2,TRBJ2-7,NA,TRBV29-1,TGCAGCGTTGTATTACTAGCGGGACCGTACGAGCAGTACTTC,CSVVLLAGPYEQYF
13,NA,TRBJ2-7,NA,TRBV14,TGTGCCAGCAGCCAGGTCAGGGCCTACGAGCAGTACTTC,CASSQVRAYEQYF
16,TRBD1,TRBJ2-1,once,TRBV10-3,TGTGCCATCAGTGAACCTGGACAGGGAAGCTACAATGAGCAGTTCTTC,CAISEPGQGSYNEQFF
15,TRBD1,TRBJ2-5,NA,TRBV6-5,TGTGCCAGCAGCAAAACCACAGGGGGCCGAGAGACCCAGTACTTC,CASSKTTGGRETQYF
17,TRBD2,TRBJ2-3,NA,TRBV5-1,TGCGCCAGCAGCTTGGCTCTAGCGGGAGGCCCCACAGATACGCAGTATTTT,CASSLALAGGPTDTQYF
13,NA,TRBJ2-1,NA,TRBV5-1,TGCGCCAGCAAGGACCAGGGGGGTCATGAGCAGTTCTTC,CASKDQGGHEQFF
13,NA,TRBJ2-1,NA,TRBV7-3,TGTGCCAGCAGCTTAACGGGCCGGCAGGGGCAGTTCTTC,CASSLTGRQGQFF
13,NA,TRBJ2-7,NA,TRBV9,TGTGCCAGCAGCGTAGGACCAGGCTACGAGCAGTACTTC,CASSVGPGYEQYF
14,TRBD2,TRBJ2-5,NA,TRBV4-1,TGCGCCAGCAGCCTCGGGGGGGGTAGGGAGACCCAGTACTTC,CASSLGGGRETQYF
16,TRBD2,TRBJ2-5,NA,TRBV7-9,TGTGCCAGCAGCTTGTCTAGCGGGCGGTCTCAAGAGACCCAGTACTTC,CASSLSSGRSQETQYF
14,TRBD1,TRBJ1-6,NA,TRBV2,TGTGCCAGCAGTCGGACAGGGAGGAATTCACCCCTCCACTTT,CASSRTGRNSPLHF
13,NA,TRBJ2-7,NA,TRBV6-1,TGTGCCAGCAGTGATTATATAGACTACGAGCAGTACTTC,CASSDYIDYEQYF
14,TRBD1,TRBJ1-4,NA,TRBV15,TGTGCCACCAGCGACAGGGCAACTAATGAAAAACTGTTTTTT,CATSDRATNEKLFF
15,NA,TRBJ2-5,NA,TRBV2,TGTGCCAGCAGTTACCGGGCCCCCGAGGGAGAGACCCAGTACTTC,CASSYRAPEGETQYF
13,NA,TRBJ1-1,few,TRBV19,TGTGCCACCCTCCGGGAAAGGGACACTGAAGCTTTCTTT,CATLRERDTEAFF
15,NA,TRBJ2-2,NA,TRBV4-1,TGCGCCAGCAGCCAAGAGGGACAACTTCCCGGGGAGCTGTTTTTT,CASSQEGQLPGELFF
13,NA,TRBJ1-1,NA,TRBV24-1,TGTGCCAGCGACCCAGGCCCGAACACTGAAGCTTTCTTT,CASDPGPNTEAFF
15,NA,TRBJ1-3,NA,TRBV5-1,TGCGCCAGCAGCTTGGAACTGTCCTCTGGAAACACCATATATTTT,CASSLELSSGNTIYF
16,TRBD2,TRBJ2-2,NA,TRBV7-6,TGTGCCAGCAGCTCGTTAGCGGGAGGGGATACCGGGGAGCTGTTTTTT,CASSSLAGGDTGELFF
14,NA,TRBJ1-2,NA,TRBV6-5,TGTGCCAGCAGACGACACACCTTATTAAATGGCTACACCTTC,CASRRHTLLNGYTF
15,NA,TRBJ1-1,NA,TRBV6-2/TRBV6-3,TGTGCCAGCAGTTACTCGAGGAGGCGGAACACTGAAGCTTTCTTT,CASSYSRRRNTEAFF
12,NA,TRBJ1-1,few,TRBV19,TGTGCCAGTGTTCACCCGGGTACTGAAGCTTTCTTT,CASVHPGTEAFF
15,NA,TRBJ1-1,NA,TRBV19,TGTGCCAGTAGTATTGGGGGCAGGGCGAACACTGAAGCTTTCTTT,CASSIGGRANTEAFF
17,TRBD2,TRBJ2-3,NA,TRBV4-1,TGCGCCAGCAGCCAAGATGTTGGGACTAGCGGCACAGATACGCAGTATTTT,CASSQDVGTSGTDTQYF
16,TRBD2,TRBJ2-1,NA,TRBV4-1,TGCGCCAGCAGCCAGGATCCTAGCGGAGCATACAATGAGCAGTTCTTC,CASSQDPSGAYNEQFF
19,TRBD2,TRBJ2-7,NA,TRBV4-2,TGTGCCAGCAGCCAGGATTACTCGGGACTAGCGGGCCCAATCTACGAGCAGTACTTC,CASSQDYSGLAGPIYEQYF
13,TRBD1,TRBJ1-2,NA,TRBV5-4,TGTGCCAGCAGGGCGACAGGGGACGGAGGCTACACCTTC,CASRATGDGGYTF
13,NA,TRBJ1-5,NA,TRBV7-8,TGTGCCAGCAGCAAAGGGGCGGCTCAGCCCCAGCATTTT,CASSKGAAQPQHF
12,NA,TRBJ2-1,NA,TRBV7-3,TGTGCCAGCAGCTTAAATAGAAATGAGCAGTTCTTC,CASSLNRNEQFF
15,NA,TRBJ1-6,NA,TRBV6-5,TGTGCCAGCAGAACCCAGACAGGATATAATTCACCCCTCCACTTT,CASRTQTGYNSPLHF
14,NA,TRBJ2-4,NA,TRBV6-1,TGTGCCAGCAGTGAGAGGGGGTTAGGGAACATTCAGTACTTC,CASSERGLGNIQYF
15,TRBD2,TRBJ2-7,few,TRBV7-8,TGTGCCAGCAGCTTAGAGGGACTAGCGGAGTACGAGCAGTACTTC,CASSLEGLAEYEQYF
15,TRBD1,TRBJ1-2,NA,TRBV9,TGTGCCAGCAGCGCCGGGACAGGGATTTTTGGTGGCTACACCTTC,CASSAGTGIFGGYTF
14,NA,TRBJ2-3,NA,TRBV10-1,TGCGCCAGCAGTAACGGTACTTCCACAGATACGCAGTATTTT,CASSNGTSTDTQYF